Below, one T cell receptor beta chain is given with its context. Its antigen remains unknown. Method: immunoSEQ multiplex PCR; TCRdb's copy keeps in-frame clones and lacks some. Here the sample spans 2,000 to 2,500 clones, approximately 89% being singletons. This sample was taken from a study of chemoradiotherapy in HPV16-positive cancers. Study at large: Candidate HPV-specific clones and shared TCR motifs came from a couple of HPV16-positive patients. The study, taken as a whole, reports: Functional assays defining HPV-specific T cells used only a couple of HPV16-positive patients.

Per the germline V gene, CDR1 is LNHDA and CDR2 is SQIVND (reference sequence). V lost 5 bases to trimming and J lost 0 bases, with 16 bases between them. This CDR3 has 16 residues. The chain uses TRBV19 and TRBJ1-1, with D tentatively TRBD1 (5 bases). The sequence was collected from a human donor with HPV-associated anogenital cancer. Source: tumor tissue, taken from a patient who underwent chemoradiotherapy. The CDR3 DNA reads as TGTGCCAGTAGTTTCGAATCGGGGGTGGTGAACACTGAAGCTTTCTTT. Encoded protein: CASSFESGVVNTEAFF.